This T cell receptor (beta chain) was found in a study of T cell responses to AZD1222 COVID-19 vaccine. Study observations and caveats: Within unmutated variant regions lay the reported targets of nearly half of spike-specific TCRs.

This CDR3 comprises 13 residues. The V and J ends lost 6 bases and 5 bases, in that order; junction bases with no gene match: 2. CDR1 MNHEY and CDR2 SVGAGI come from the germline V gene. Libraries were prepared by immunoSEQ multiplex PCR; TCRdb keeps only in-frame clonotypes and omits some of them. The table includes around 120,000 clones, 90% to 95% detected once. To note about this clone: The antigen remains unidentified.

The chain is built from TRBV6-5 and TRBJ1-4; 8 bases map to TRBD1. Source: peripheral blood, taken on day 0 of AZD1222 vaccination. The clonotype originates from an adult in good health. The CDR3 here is CASRGTGNEKLFF. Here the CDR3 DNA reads TGTGCCAGCAGAGGGACAGGAAATGAAAAACTGTTTTTT.